The 5 T cell receptor beta chains listed next were all sequenced from one sample in a study of blood T cells in healthy people across ages. Through a sample-barcoded 5' primer and a J-beta primer mix, a second PCR was run for roughly 7 to 11 cycles. A single record per CDR3 protein comes from TCRdb applying MiXCR to the 5' RACE reads. The sample holds fewer than 900,000 distinct CDR3 sequences, around 48% seen once. The sequencing input was blood. The source is a woman aged 55-70 years in good health.

Written as DNA, the CDR3 is TGTGCCAGCAGTTTATCGATATATTCTAGCAATCAGCCCCAGCATTTT. It translates to CASSLSIYSSNQPQHF. This chain joins TRBV27 and TRBJ1-5, with D hard to call. This CDR3 has 16 amino acids. Trimming left V 0 bases short and J 0 bases short, with 9 bases between. Per the germline V gene, CDR1 is MNHEY and CDR2 is SMNVEV (reference sequence).

The sample holds a few counts of this clonotype. The chain uses TRBV4-3 and TRBJ2-7; no clear D. Trimming stripped 0 bases from V and 4 bases from J, with 13 bases between. Germline-derived CDR1 and CDR2 are LGHNA and YSLEER. The CDR3 spans 15 residues. In nucleotides, the CDR3 is TGCGCCAGCAGCCAAGAGAGGAGCTACCTATACGAGCAGTACTTC. It yields the protein CASSQERSYLYEQYF.

The chain couples TRBV6-5 to TRBJ2-1, with TRBD2 identical over 9 bases. CDR1 is MNHEY and CDR2 is SVGAGI in the germline V gene. Losses at the gene ends were 4 bases for V and 4 bases for J; bases not matched to a gene: 11. The CDR3 loop spans 17 amino acids. The CDR3, as DNA: TGTGCCAGCAGTTCCCTTGGCGGGAGGGCCGGGTACAATGAGCAGTTCTTC. The encoded protein is CASSSLGGRAGYNEQFF.

The rearrangement uses TRBV7-9 and TRBJ2-5; possibly TRBD1 for D (6 bases). Trimming removed 7 bases at V and 11 bases at J, with 23 bases between. The CDR3 totals 14 residues. The germline V gene has CDR1 SEHNR and CDR2 FQNEAQ (reference sequence). The CDR3 sequence is CASNPPGDVDEQYF. CDR3 DNA sequence: TGTGCCAGCAACCCCCCAGGGGATGTTGATGAGCAGTACTTC.

The V gene is TRBV3-1, the J gene TRBJ1-2; 9 nucleotides line up with TRBD1. Germline CDR1 is LGHDT and CDR2 is YNNKEL (reference sequence). The CDR3 sequence is 13 residues long. The ends lost 4 bases at V and 8 bases at J; junction bases unmatched: 5. CDR3 sequence: CASSPGQGSGYTF. CDR3 sequence (DNA): TGTGCCAGCAGCCCTGGACAGGGGAGCGGCTACACCTTC.